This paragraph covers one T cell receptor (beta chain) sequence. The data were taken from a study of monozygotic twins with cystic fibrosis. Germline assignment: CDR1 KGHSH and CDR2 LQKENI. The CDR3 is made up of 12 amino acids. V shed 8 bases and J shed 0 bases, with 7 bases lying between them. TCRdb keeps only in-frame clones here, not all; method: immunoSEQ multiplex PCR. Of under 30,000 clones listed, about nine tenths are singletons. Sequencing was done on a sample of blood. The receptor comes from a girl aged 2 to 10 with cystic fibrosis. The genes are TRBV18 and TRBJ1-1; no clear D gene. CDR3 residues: CASLSLNTEAFF. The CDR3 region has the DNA TGTGCCAGCCTCAGCCTGAACACTGAAGCTTTCTTT.